The 31 T cell receptor beta chains below were found in one sample sequenced in a study of T-cell reconstitution after alpha-beta-depleted transplantation in children (dated by TCRdb to the mid-2010s). Libraries came from PCR. TCRdb records Illumina HiSeq 2500 as the sequencer. Molecular barcoding was employed in the preparation of TCR libraries, with unique molecular identifiers being used to normalize TCRbeta repertoire quantification. TCRdb passed the public sequencing reads through fastp at Q25 and MiXCR, retaining productive beta sequences. Here each entry gathers all rows of one CDR3 protein and keeps the most common genes and DNA. The sample table holds more than 300,000 distinct CDR3 sequences, of which 15% to 20% were seen once. The ten largest clones represent around 38% of the sample. The treatment or condition label of this sample denotes: allogeneic hematopoietic cell transplantation with graft depleted of TCRalphabeta T cells and CD19 B cells.

Source: PBMCs, mostly from graft donor cells, taken 360 days after TCRalphabeta/CD19-depleted stem cell transplant. The receptors derive from a male patient between 2 and 9 years old who had a stem cell transplant for acute lymphoblastic leukemia, so the T cells may come from the graft donor.

This clonotype was recorded a few times. This rearrangement joins TRBV24-1 to TRBJ2-2, with TRBD2 identical over 8 bases. This CDR3 is built from 17 residues. The germline CDR1 and CDR2 sequences are KGHDR and SFDVKD. The junction had 7 bases not matched to a gene; V was cut back by 3 bases and J by 2 bases. The CDR3 region is CATSDPPGGRNTGELFF. The CDR3 DNA reads TGTGCCACCAGTGATCCTCCGGGGGGGCGAAACACCGGGGAGCTGTTTTTT.

The chain has TRBV29-1 and TRBJ1-1; D ambiguous. This CDR3 contains 14 residues. Between the trimmed V and J ends, which lost 3 bases and 5 bases, there was a span of 16 bases. CDR1 and CDR2 (germline): SQVTM, ANQGSEA. The CDR3 is CSVESPGEATEAFF. CDR3 in DNA: TGCAGCGTTGAGTCCCCCGGGGAAGCGACTGAAGCTTTCTTT.

This clonotype showed up many times. The chain combines TRBV6-2 or TRBV6-3 with TRBJ2-2, with D uncertain. V shed 1 base and J shed 4 bases, with 13 bases lying between them. The CDR3 has 16 amino acids. Germline V gives CDR1 MNHEY, CDR2 SVGEGT. The CDR3 nucleotides are TGTGCCAGCAGTTACTTCGGCAGGTTCCGCACCGGGGAGCTGTTTTTT. Its protein product is CASSYFGRFRTGELFF.

The V gene is TRBV5-1, the J gene TRBJ2-2; D may be TRBD2 (5 bases). The CDR3 runs to 14 residues. From germline, CDR1 is SGHRS and CDR2 YFSETQ. Between the trimmed V and J ends, which lost 0 bases and 10 bases, there was a span of 13 bases. The CDR3 nucleotides read TGCGCCAGCAGCTTGGAGCCGGGGAATGTGGAGCTGTTTTTT. This gives the protein CASSLEPGNVELFF.

The genes are TRBV27 and TRBJ1-6, with D tentatively TRBD1 (6 bases). The CDR3 covers 15 residues. The germline V gene encodes CDR1 MNHEY and CDR2 SMNVEV (reference sequence). V lost 5 bases, J lost 10 bases, and 18 bases lay in between. The chain's CDR3 is CASSLTSQGGSPLHF. The CDR3 nucleotides read TGTGCCAGCAGTCTTACCTCACAGGGAGGATCACCCCTCCACTTT.

Note on this clonotype: The conserved phenylalanine or tryptophan normally closing the CDR3 is absent here, so this likely arose from a read error. The V gene is TRBV3-1, the J gene TRBJ1-3, with 8 bases fitting TRBD1. Germline V gene data show CDR1 as LGHDT and CDR2 as YNNKEL (reference sequence). This CDR3 has 17 residues. With 3 bases clipped from V and 2 bases from J, the junction kept 9 bases outside the gene matches. CDR3 sequence reads: CASSQTGAHPTGNTIYV. The CDR3 nucleotides are TGTGCCAGCAGCCAGACAGGGGCGCACCCGACTGGAAACACCATATATGTT.

This clonotype was detected ten times or more. The V and J genes are TRBV29-1 and TRBJ2-3; D unclear. The length of the CDR3 is 11 residues. Trimming cost V 4 bases and J 9 bases, with 11 bases left between them. Germline V gene data show CDR1 as SQVTM and CDR2 as ANQGSEA. The CDR3 DNA reads TGCAGCGTTGCCTGGGCGTGGACGCAGTATTTT. This sequence encodes CSVAWAWTQYF.

This clonotype was seen a handful of times. V and J are TRBV30 and TRBJ2-4; TRBD1 matches 7 bases. The CDR3 is made up of 17 amino acids. V was pared by 7 bases and J by 0 bases, with 15 bases of the junction left unmatched. Per germline, CDR1 GTSNPN and CDR2 SVGIG (reference sequence). CDR3 bases: TGTGCCTCAACCACAGGGGCCCAGGTACTAGCCAAAAACATTCAGTACTTC. This codes for CASTTGAQVLAKNIQYF.

The table lists this clonotype with a few counts. The chain employs TRBV27 and TRBJ1-2; D ambiguous. Trimming shortened V by 0 bases and J by 3 bases, and 14 bases separated the two germline ends. The CDR3 is made up of 16 amino acids. Germline V lookup: CDR1 MNHEY, CDR2 SMNVEV (reference sequence). The CDR3 protein is CASSLSIRAGDYGYTF. The CDR3 DNA sequence: TGTGCCAGCAGTTTATCGATAAGGGCAGGAGACTATGGCTACACCTTC.

This clonotype has more than one count but fewer than ten. The chain couples TRBV27 to TRBJ2-7; 7 bases are a match to TRBD1. The ends lost 6 bases at V and 4 bases at J; junction bases unmatched: 15. The CDR3 is 16 residues long. CDR1 is MNHEY and CDR2 is SMNVEV in the germline V gene (reference sequence). In DNA, the CDR3 is TGTGCCAGCAGGCTGACAGGGTTTGGTTTACTTTACGAGCAGTACTTC. It translates to CASRLTGFGLLYEQYF.

This sequence joins TRBV12-3 or TRBV12-4 and TRBJ1-5; TRBD1 agrees at 11 bases. The CDR3 runs 17 residues. Trimming removed 3 bases from V and 4 bases from J; junction bases left unmatched: 8. The CDR3 sequence is CASSFGTGGVANQPQHF. The CDR3 coding sequence is TGTGCCAGCAGTTTTGGGACAGGGGGGGTAGCAAATCAGCCCCAGCATTTT.

The CDR3: CASSPGRHTNYGYTF. The CDR3 DNA sequence: TGTGCCAGCAGCCCCGGTAGGCATACGAACTATGGCTACACCTTC. This chain joins TRBV12-3 or TRBV12-4 and TRBJ1-2; D unclear. The CDR3 has 15 residues. V was clipped by 6 bases and J by 2 bases, with 16 bases between them.

There are many counts of this clonotype. This chain connects TRBV9 to TRBJ2-7; 8 positions match TRBD2. Trimming removed 4 bases from V and 3 bases from J; junction bases left unmatched: 9. The CDR3 is 15 residues long. CDR1 SGDLS and CDR2 YYNGEE come from the germline V gene. The chain's CDR3 is CASSPTTGGGYEQYF. DNA of the CDR3: TGTGCCAGCAGCCCGACGACGGGAGGGGGCTACGAGCAGTACTTC.

The chain links TRBV12-3 or TRBV12-4 to TRBJ1-5, with D uncertain. The CDR3 is 13 residues long. Trimming cost V 1 base and J 11 bases, with 12 bases left between them. This chain's CDR3 is CASSLGDGQSQHF. CDR3 in DNA: TGTGCCAGCAGTTTAGGTGACGGCCAGTCCCAGCATTTT.

The genes are TRBV12-3 or TRBV12-4 and TRBJ2-1, with 9 positions matching TRBD2. V shed 5 bases, J shed 5 bases, and the junction held 7 bases outside the gene matches. There are 15 residues in the CDR3. The chain's CDR3 is CASSPRLAANNEQFF. CDR3 nucleotide sequence: TGTGCCAGCAGTCCTAGACTAGCGGCCAACAATGAGCAGTTCTTC.

The sample holds many counts of this clonotype. The CDR3 nucleotides read TGTGCCAGCAGTTTTACAGGGGAGAGGAATGAGCAGTTCTTC. Translating gives CASSFTGERNEQFF. V usage is TRBV28 and J usage is TRBJ2-1, with 7 bases lining up with TRBD1. Germline V CDR1 and CDR2: MDHEN, SYDVKM. The CDR3 consists of 14 residues. V shed 3 bases, J shed 7 bases, and the junction held 6 bases outside the gene matches.

This chain uses TRBV4-2 with TRBJ1-3, with a tentative D call TRBD1 (5 bases). This CDR3 contains 15 residues. The V end was cut by 4 bases, the J end by 8 bases, with 18 bases between. The germline gives CDR1 LGHNA, CDR2 YNFKEQ. CDR3 residues: CASSLGQGWGDTIYF. The CDR3 nucleotides read TGTGCCAGCAGCCTCGGGCAGGGTTGGGGAGACACCATATATTTT.

The chain employs TRBV7-9 and TRBJ2-1, with 9 nucleotides matching TRBD1. The V and J ends lost 4 bases and 5 bases, in that order; junction bases with no gene match: 6. CDR1 is SEHNR and CDR2 is FQNEAQ in the germline V gene (reference sequence). The CDR3 extends over 15 amino acids. The CDR3 DNA follows: TGTGCCAGCAGCTCACAGGGGGCCGTGGACAATGAGCAGTTCTTC. Protein: CASSSQGAVDNEQFF.

CDR3 DNA: TGTGCCAGCAACCAATGGGCGTCCAATCAGCCCCAGCATTTT. Its protein is CASNQWASNQPQHF. The V gene is TRBV6-1, the J gene TRBJ1-5; D gene ambiguous. CDR1 MNHNS and CDR2 SASEGT come from the germline V gene. Trimming took off 7 bases at V and 3 bases at J, with 13 bases between the two ends. The CDR3 covers 14 residues.

This clonotype was seen a few times. This chain links TRBV6-2 or TRBV6-3 with TRBJ2-1, with 9 nucleotides matching TRBD2. Per germline, CDR1 MNHEY and CDR2 SVGEGT. V dropped 6 bases and J dropped 0; count of bases not matched to a gene: 9. The CDR3 loop spans 17 amino acids. CDR3 loop: CASRALAGVSSYNEQFF. The DNA for the CDR3 is TGTGCCAGCAGAGCCTTAGCGGGAGTGAGCTCCTACAATGAGCAGTTCTTC.

The V and J genes are TRBV28 and TRBJ1-4; no clear D. The CDR3 length is 14 residues. The germline gives CDR1 MDHEN, CDR2 SYDVKM. Trimming stripped 5 bases from V and 0 bases from J, with 7 bases between. The CDR3: CASSLYTTNEKLFF. The CDR3 DNA reads as TGTGCCAGCAGTCTGTACACAACTAATGAAAAACTGTTTTTT.

This clonotype has only a few counts. The rearrangement uses TRBV12-3 or TRBV12-4 and TRBJ1-2; 9 bases line up with TRBD1. V was pared by 6 bases and J by 4 bases, with 6 bases of the junction left unmatched. The CDR3 totals 14 residues. In DNA, the CDR3 is TGTGCCAGCAGCCCGACAGGGGGAACCTATGGCTACACCTTC. Residues: CASSPTGGTYGYTF.

V usage is TRBV10-3 and J usage is TRBJ2-7, with TRBD1 identical over 8 bases. Germline CDR1 reads ENHRY; CDR2 reads SYGVKD. This CDR3 comprises 15 residues. Unmatched junction bases numbered 10, after V lost 3 bases and J lost 6 bases. CDR3 sequence reads: CAISEPRAGGGEQYF. CDR3 coding DNA: TGTGCCATCAGTGAACCCCGGGCAGGGGGCGGCGAGCAGTACTTC.

The rearrangement links TRBV2 to TRBJ1-1, with a tentative D call TRBD1 (5 bases). V gave up 1 base and J gave up 3 bases, with 12 bases separating them. The CDR3 length is 15 residues. Germline CDR1 SNHLY, CDR2 FYNNEI. CDR3 loop: CASSEEVRGYTEAFF. For the CDR3, the DNA is TGTGCCAGCAGTGAAGAGGTGCGGGGGTACACTGAAGCTTTCTTT. Complete variable domain (other parts from reference TRBV2 and TRBJ1-1): EPEVTQTPSHQVTQMGQEVILRCVPISNHLYFYWYRQILGQKVEFLVSFYNNEISEKSEIFDDQFSVERPDGSNFTLKIRSTKLEDSAMYFCASSEEVRGYTEAFFGQGTRLTVV.

The chain joins TRBV29-1 to TRBJ2-5; TRBD2 matches at 14 bases. V shed 7 bases, J shed 5 bases, and the junction held 6 bases outside the gene matches. This CDR3 comprises 14 residues. Germline V gives CDR1 SQVTM, CDR2 ANQGSEA. CDR3 sequence reads: CSAGTSGSGETQYF. CDR3 sequence (DNA): TGCAGCGCCGGGACTAGCGGGAGTGGGGAGACCCAGTACTTC.

There are many counts of this clonotype. In nucleotides, the CDR3 is TGCAGCGTTACTCAGGGGGCGCCCAGCGAGCAGTACTTC. Translating it yields CSVTQGAPSEQYF. This chain connects TRBV29-1 to TRBJ2-7, with 8 bases fitting TRBD1. Germline CDR1 SQVTM, CDR2 ANQGSEA. Trimming removed 5 bases from V and 6 bases from J; junction bases left unmatched: 9. The CDR3 runs 13 residues.

V usage is TRBV5-1 and J usage is TRBJ2-1; perhaps TRBD2 as D (6 bases). Trimming removed 2 bases from V and 2 bases from J, with 17 bases in between. In germline, CDR1 is SGHRS, CDR2 YFSETQ. The length of the CDR3 is 17 residues. This CDR3 is CASSLKARGPAYNEQFF. The CDR3 DNA follows: TGCGCCAGCAGCTTAAAGGCGCGGGGTCCTGCCTACAATGAGCAGTTCTTC.

This clonotype was counted a few times. The chain combines TRBV5-1 with TRBJ2-1, with 7 bases that match TRBD2. The germline V gene has CDR1 SGHRS and CDR2 YFSETQ. CDR3 length: 17 amino acids. V gave up 3 bases and J gave up 3 bases; unmatched junction bases: 12. In DNA form, the CDR3 reads TGCGCCAGCAGCTCCCCCCAACTAGCGCTAAACTACAATGAGCAGTTCTTC. As protein: CASSSPQLALNYNEQFF.

This clonotype was seen a few times. The chain recombines TRBV7-8 with TRBJ2-7, with 8 bases identical to TRBD1. Per the germline V gene, CDR1 is SGHVS and CDR2 is FQNEAQ. V trimming: 5 bases; J trimming: 3 bases; junction bases outside the gene matches: 12. The CDR3 runs 16 residues. DNA for the CDR3: TGTGCCAGCAGCCCTGGGGGGTTGGGGACAGGCTACGAGCAGTACTTC. This sequence encodes CASSPGGLGTGYEQYF.

This clonotype was picked up many times. The V call is TRBV5-1, the J call TRBJ2-3, with 7 bases aligning to TRBD2. The CDR3 has 15 residues. V lost 3 bases, J lost 3 bases, and 7 bases stayed unmatched. Germline loops: CDR1 SGHRS, CDR2 YFSETQ. The CDR3 spells CASSSGLVWTDTQYF. The CDR3 DNA sequence: TGCGCCAGCAGCTCCGGACTAGTTTGGACAGATACGCAGTATTTT. Variable domain in full (rest from reference TRBV5-1 and TRBJ2-3): KAGVTQTPRYLIKTRGQQVTLSCSPISGHRSVSWYQQTPGQGLQFLFEYFSETQRNKGNFPGRFSGRQFSNSRSEMNVSTLELGDSALYLCASSSGLVWTDTQYFGPGTRLTVL.

CDR3 residues: CATSDATNTGELFF. CDR3 coding DNA: TGTGCCACCAGTGATGCGACGAACACCGGGGAGCTGTTTTTT. This chain connects TRBV24-1 to TRBJ2-2, with no clear D. Germline assignment: CDR1 KGHDR and CDR2 SFDVKD. The CDR3 covers 14 residues. Trimming removed 3 bases at V and 0 bases at J, with 4 bases between.